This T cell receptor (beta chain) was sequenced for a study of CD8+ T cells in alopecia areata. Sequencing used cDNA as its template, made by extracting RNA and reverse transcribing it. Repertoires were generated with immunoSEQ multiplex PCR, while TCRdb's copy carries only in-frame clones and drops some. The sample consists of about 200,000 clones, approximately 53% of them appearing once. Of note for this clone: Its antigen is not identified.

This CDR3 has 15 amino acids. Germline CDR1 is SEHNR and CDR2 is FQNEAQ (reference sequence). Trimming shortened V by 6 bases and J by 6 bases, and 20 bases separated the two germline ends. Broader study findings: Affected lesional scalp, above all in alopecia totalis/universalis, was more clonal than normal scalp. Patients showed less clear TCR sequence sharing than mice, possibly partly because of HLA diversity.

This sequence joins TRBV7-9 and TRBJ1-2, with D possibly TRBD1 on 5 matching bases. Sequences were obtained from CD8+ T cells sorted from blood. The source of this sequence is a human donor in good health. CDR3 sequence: CASSRVDSSQDGYTF. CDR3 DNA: TGTGCCAGCAGTAGAGTCGACAGTTCGCAGGATGGCTACACCTTC.